Given below is one TCR beta chain in context. Germline CDR1 and CDR2: MNHEY and SMNVEV (reference sequence). The CDR3 loop spans 14 amino acids. J gave up 3 bases and V 5 bases, and 2 bases lay outside the gene matches. The data derive from a study of blood T cell repertoires in COVID-19. Authors' methods: Quantification of nucleated cells was approximated via reference gene primer amplification. The table came from immunoSEQ multiplex PCR; TCRdb's copy has only in-frame clones and leaves some out. V and J calls and clone size are given by that table; D and trimming were obtained from the DNA. Among 150,000 to 200,000 clones listed, more than 80% were seen once.

The chain uses TRBV27 and TRBJ2-5; 11 nucleotides line up with TRBD2. Source material: peripheral blood. The clonotype comes from a woman older than 75 with COVID-19, enrolled during active disease. CDR3 bases: TGTGCCAGCAGTCCGGGACTAGCGGAAGAGACCCAGTACTTC. Residues: CASSPGLAEETQYF.